One sample yielded the 26 T cell receptor beta chains listed below, sequenced in a study of shared clonotypes between healthy human individuals. Method: immunoSEQ multiplex PCR; TCRdb's copy keeps in-frame clones and lacks some. The top ten clones hold less than 1.5% of a sample with nearly 2 million clones, about 95% of them seen once. Only CD45RO-negative cells positively selected for CCR7 counted as naive CD8 cells, so terminally differentiated effector memory CD45RA+ cells were excluded. The sample taken for sequencing was naive CD8+ T cells sorted from blood. These receptors all stem from a man between 18 and 29 years old in good health.

This clone is a singleton in its sample. The chain has TRBV5-5 and TRBJ1-1; D is perhaps TRBD1 (5 bases). The V gene's germline CDR1 is SGHKS and CDR2 YYEKEE (reference sequence). The CDR3 length is 12 residues. Trimming removed 0 bases at V and 5 bases at J, with 5 bases between. CDR3 DNA: TGTGCCAGCAGCTTGGAGGGGACTGAAGCTTTCTTT. Translated: CASSLEGTEAFF. Looking up the rest from reference TRBV5-5 and TRBJ1-1 gives the full variable domain: DAGVTQSPTHLIKTRGQQVTLRCSPISGHKSVSWYQQVLGQGPQFIFQYYEKEERGRGNFPDRFSARQFPNYSSELNVNALLLGDSALYLCASSLEGTEAFFGQGTRLTVV.

The chain employs TRBV7-9 and TRBJ2-7, with D uncertain. Trimming stripped 1 base from V and 2 bases from J, with 9 bases between. The CDR3 sequence is 14 residues long. Germline V gives CDR1 SEHNR, CDR2 FQNEAQ (reference sequence). The CDR3 protein is CASSLVLPPYEQYF. DNA of the CDR3: TGTGCCAGCAGCTTAGTTCTACCTCCCTACGAGCAGTACTTC.

V and J are TRBV19 and TRBJ1-2; TRBD1 aligns across 8 bases. The CDR3 is 13 amino acids. Germline V gene sequence: CDR1 LNHDA, CDR2 SQIVND (reference sequence). After removal of 6 bases from V and 2 bases from J, the junction contained 2 bases not matched to a gene. CDR3 protein: CASSTGGNYGYTF. The CDR3 coding sequence is TGTGCCAGTAGCACAGGGGGAAACTATGGCTACACCTTC. Complete variable domain (other parts from reference TRBV19 and TRBJ1-2): DGGITQSPKYLFRKEGQNVTLSCEQNLNHDAMYWYRQDPGQGLRLIYYSQIVNDFQKGDIAEGYSVSREKKESFPLTVTSAQKNPTAFYLCASSTGGNYGYTFGSGTRLTVV.

The chain links TRBV7-9 to TRBJ2-7, with 9 positions matching TRBD1. After removal of 3 bases from V and 2 bases from J, the junction contained 5 bases not matched to a gene. Germline V CDR1 and CDR2: SEHNR, FQNEAQ (reference sequence). This CDR3 is 15 amino acids long. CDR3 amino acids: CASSLERQGAYEQYF. In DNA form, the CDR3 reads TGTGCCAGCAGCTTGGAGAGACAGGGGGCCTACGAGCAGTACTTC.

The chain employs TRBV30 and TRBJ2-7; 7 bases map to TRBD2. CDR3 size: 12 residues. V trimming: 4 bases; J trimming: 4 bases; junction bases outside the gene matches: 4. Germline assignment: CDR1 GTSNPN and CDR2 SVGIG (reference sequence). The CDR3 sequence: CAWNGGEYEQYF. DNA of the CDR3: TGTGCCTGGAATGGGGGGGAGTACGAGCAGTACTTC.

V is TRBV28 and J is TRBJ2-7; D not certain. Germline V gene sequence: CDR1 MDHEN, CDR2 SYDVKM. The CDR3 spans 15 residues. Trimming shortened V by 2 bases and J by 3 bases, and 14 bases separated the two germline ends. The CDR3 here is CASSLILGSDYEQYF. The DNA of the CDR3 is TGTGCCAGCAGTTTAATTCTGGGGTCCGACTACGAGCAGTACTTC.

Worth noting for this clone: Distinct nucleotide sequences in the sample also encode this CDR3. The V and J genes are TRBV27 and TRBJ2-2; 9 bases match TRBD2. There are 16 residues in the CDR3. The germline V gene has CDR1 MNHEY and CDR2 SMNVEV (reference sequence). Losses at the gene ends were 3 bases for V and 5 bases for J; bases not matched to a gene: 7. The CDR3 DNA reads TGTGCCAGCAGTTTCTTAGCGGGAGAAAATACCGGGGAGCTGTTTTTT. Protein sequence: CASSFLAGENTGELFF.

The chain employs TRBV28 and TRBJ2-2; D uncertain. Trimming pared 3 bases from V and 1 base from J, leaving 9 bases between. The CDR3 is 15 amino acids. CDR1 MDHEN and CDR2 SYDVKM come from the germline V gene. CDR3 DNA: TGTGCCAGCAGTTTCGTGGCAGAGAACACCGGGGAGCTGTTTTTT. It translates to CASSFVAENTGELFF.

The table lists this clone with a count of one. V gene TRBV28 combines with J gene TRBJ1-2, with no clear D. CDR1 and CDR2 (germline): MDHEN, SYDVKM. V lost 2 bases to trimming and J lost 6 bases, with 7 bases between them. The CDR3 loop spans 12 amino acids. The CDR3 sequence is CASSLAFDGYTF. CDR3 DNA: TGTGCCAGCAGTTTAGCTTTTGATGGCTACACCTTC.

The CDR3 nucleotides read TGCAGCGTTGATGGGGGAGGAGGGTTCCATGAGCAGTTCTTC. Encoded protein: CSVDGGGGFHEQFF. The chain joins TRBV29-1 to TRBJ2-1; D might be TRBD2 (6 bases). The ends were cut back, 3 bases at V and 8 bases at J, with 17 bases in the middle. Germline-derived CDR1 and CDR2 are SQVTM and ANQGSEA. CDR3 length: 14 residues.

The chain is built from TRBV7-8 and TRBJ2-3; D possibly corresponds to TRBD1 (6 bases). Germline loops: CDR1 SGHVS, CDR2 FQNEAQ. The CDR3 is 17 amino acids. The germline V and J ends were trimmed by 1 base and 4 bases, with 18 bases remaining between them. CDR3 region: CASSLVLSQGGPDTQYF. In nucleotides, the CDR3 is TGTGCCAGCAGCTTAGTTTTATCACAGGGTGGACCAGATACGCAGTATTTT.

Regarding this clone: This sample includes further DNA sequences coding for the same CDR3. This chain uses TRBV15 with TRBJ2-7, with D hard to call. CDR1 and CDR2 from the germline V gene are LNHNV and YYDKDF (reference sequence). The CDR3 totals 14 residues. The germline V and J ends were trimmed by 1 base and 3 bases, with 10 bases remaining between them. The CDR3 bases are TGTGCCACCAGCAGAGGGGCAGGCGACTACGAGCAGTACTTC. Translation: CATSRGAGDYEQYF.

On this clone: The identical CDR3 is also encoded by other nucleotide sequences in the sample. V is TRBV19 and J is TRBJ2-7; 8 bases fit TRBD1. This CDR3 has 13 amino acids. Germline CDR1 reads LNHDA; CDR2 reads SQIVND (reference sequence). V shed 6 bases and J 3 bases; nucleotides not matched to a gene: 4. The CDR3 loop reads CASSLGQGYEQYF. The CDR3, as DNA: TGTGCCAGTAGCCTTGGACAGGGCTACGAGCAGTACTTC.

The V gene is TRBV2, the J gene TRBJ1-4, with D perhaps TRBD1 (6 bases). CDR1 and CDR2 (germline): SNHLY, FYNNEI. CDR3 length: 14 residues. Trimming took off 10 bases at V and 4 bases at J, with 16 bases between the two ends. CDR3: CATQPGQLNEKLFF. CDR3 coding DNA: TGTGCCACCCAGCCCGGACAGCTTAATGAAAAACTGTTTTTT.

The chain is built from TRBV11-2 and TRBJ2-7; D perhaps matches TRBD1 (5 bases). Germline values: CDR1 SGHAT, CDR2 FQNNGV. The CDR3 is made up of 13 amino acids. Deletions cut 3 bases from V and 1 base from J, with 7 bases between. The CDR3 loop reads CASSFYRSYEQYF. The CDR3 DNA sequence: TGTGCCAGCAGCTTCTACAGGTCCTACGAGCAGTACTTC. Full variable domain (remainder filled in from reference TRBV11-2 and TRBJ2-7): EAGVAQSPRYKIIEKRQSVAFWCNPISGHATLYWYQQILGQGPKLLIQFQNNGVVDDSQLPKDRFSAERLKGVDSTLKIQPAKLEDSAVYLCASSFYRSYEQYFGPGTRLTVT.

V is TRBV6-1 and J is TRBJ1-5; no clear D gene. This CDR3 has 15 residues. V was trimmed by 0 bases and J by 4 bases, leaving 10 bases between them. Germline V gives CDR1 MNHNS, CDR2 SASEGT. The CDR3 loop is CASSEAPMANQPQHF. The CDR3 region has the DNA TGTGCCAGCAGTGAAGCGCCGATGGCAAATCAGCCCCAGCATTTT.

The rearrangement links TRBV5-6 to TRBJ2-7; D is ambiguous. The CDR3 contains 12 residues. In germline, CDR1 is SGHDT, CDR2 YYEEEE. V lost 0 bases and J 6 bases, leaving 7 bases between the germline ends. DNA for the CDR3: TGTGCCAGCAGCTTGGAAGGCCCCGAGCAGTACTTC. It translates to CASSLEGPEQYF. Drawing the rest from reference TRBV5-6 and TRBJ2-7, the complete variable domain is DAGVTQSPTHLIKTRGQQVTLRCSPKSGHDTVSWYQQALGQGPQFIFQYYEEEERQRGNFPDRFSGHQFPNYSSELNVNALLLGDSALYLCASSLEGPEQYFGPGTRLTVT.

The rearrangement links TRBV4-3 to TRBJ2-7; the match to TRBD2 covers 10 bases. Trimming at V came to 0 bases and at J to 2 bases, leaving 10 bases not matched to a gene. This CDR3 spans 18 amino acids. Germline loops: CDR1 LGHNA, CDR2 YSLEER. CDR3 DNA: TGCGCCAGCAGCCAAGATTGGATAGCGGGAGGCCTAACCTACGAGCAGTACTTC. Encoded protein: CASSQDWIAGGLTYEQYF.

The rearrangement joins TRBV6-5 to TRBJ1-6; 9 bases match TRBD1. The germline CDR1 and CDR2 sequences are MNHEY and SVGAGI. V trimming: 6 bases; J trimming: 8 bases; junction bases outside the gene matches: 5. The CDR3 runs to 14 residues. The CDR3 is CASRVTGGYSPLHF. CDR3 nucleotide sequence: TGTGCCAGCAGGGTTACAGGGGGCTATTCACCCCTCCACTTT.

This chain uses TRBV5-8 with TRBJ1-1; perhaps TRBD1 as D (5 bases). CDR1 is SGHTS and CDR2 is YDEGEE in the germline V gene. Trimming stripped 0 bases from V and 7 bases from J, with 13 bases between. The CDR3 is made up of 14 amino acids. The chain's CDR3 is CASSLGARVIEAFF. The CDR3, as DNA: TGTGCCAGCAGCTTGGGAGCCAGGGTGATTGAAGCTTTCTTT.

This clone was picked up one time. The chain links TRBV11-2 to TRBJ1-3, with no clear D. CDR3 length: 14 amino acids. From germline, CDR1 is SGHAT and CDR2 FQNNGV. Deletions cut 1 base from V and 2 bases from J, with 6 bases between. Here the CDR3 DNA reads TGTGCCAGCAGCTTAGTTGGAACTGGAAACACCATATATTTT. As protein: CASSLVGTGNTIYF.

This chain links TRBV5-1 with TRBJ2-1, with D possibly called TRBD1 or TRBD2 (5 bases each). Germline V gene lookup returns CDR1 SGHRS and CDR2 YFSETQ. This CDR3 region has 18 residues. With 4 bases removed from V and 6 bases from J, the gap between germline ends came to 26 bases. The CDR3 region has the DNA TGCGCCAGCAGCCCCGAGTTGAGGGTGGGATTGGGGCGCAATGAGCAGTTCTTC. Amino acid sequence: CASSPELRVGLGRNEQFF.

The chain recombines TRBV13 with TRBJ2-5; TRBD2 agrees at 14 bases. The ends lost 5 bases at V and 5 bases at J; junction bases unmatched: 10. Germline CDR1 reads PRHDT; CDR2 reads FYEKMQ (reference sequence). The CDR3 has 17 residues. This CDR3 is CASSPWGLAGDSETQYF. The CDR3 DNA reads TGTGCCAGCAGCCCCTGGGGACTAGCGGGAGATTCGGAGACCCAGTACTTC. The entire variable domain, with the rest obtained from reference TRBV13 and TRBJ2-5, is as follows: AAGVIQSPRHLIKEKRETATLKCYPIPRHDTVYWYQQGPGQDPQFLISFYEKMQSDKGSIPDRFSAQQFSDYHSELNMSSLELGDSALYFCASSPWGLAGDSETQYFGPGTRLLVL.

The V call is TRBV7-8, the J call TRBJ2-3; D gene uncertain. Germline CDR1 reads SGHVS; CDR2 reads FQNEAQ. The ends were cut back, 5 bases at V and 0 bases at J, with 15 bases in the middle. The CDR3 extends over 16 amino acids. The CDR3 sequence is CASSIHPQDSTDTQYF. In DNA form, the CDR3 reads TGTGCCAGCAGCATACACCCCCAGGATAGCACAGATACGCAGTATTTT.

CDR3 DNA sequence: TGTGCCAGCAGCGGTCAGACTAGCGGGAGGAGTGCCGGGGAGCTGTTTTTT. This translates into CASSGQTSGRSAGELFF. The chain is built from TRBV9 and TRBJ2-2, with 13 nucleotides matching TRBD2. This CDR3 comprises 17 residues. CDR1 and CDR2 (germline): SGDLS, YYNGEE. Trimming removed 3 bases from V and 6 bases from J; junction bases left unmatched: 8. The whole variable domain, remainder taken from reference TRBV9 and TRBJ2-2, is DSGVTQTPKHLITATGQRVTLRCSPRSGDLSVYWYQQSLDQGLQFLIQYYNGEERAKGNILERFSAQQFPDLHSELNLSSLELGDSALYFCASSGQTSGRSAGELFFGEGSRLTVL.

In the case of this clone: Other DNA sequences in this specimen translate into the identical CDR3. The rearrangement joins TRBV13 to TRBJ1-1, with TRBD1 identical over 9 bases. Trimming at V came to 6 bases and at J to 1 base, leaving 6 bases not matched to a gene. The CDR3 sequence is 15 residues long. The germline V gene has CDR1 PRHDT and CDR2 FYEKMQ (reference sequence). The CDR3 reads CASSSTGGRNTEAFF. CDR3 sequence (DNA): TGTGCCAGCAGTTCCACAGGGGGCCGGAACACTGAAGCTTTCTTT.